This TCR beta chain was observed in a study of shared clonotypes between healthy human individuals. All of the donors resided in Nashville, Tennessee, and each was a Caucasian adult. Study results and caveats: It was anticipated that sequencing depth would influence how many clonotypes donors shared. Incompleteness in sorted-subset sequencing, despite large depth, was shown by rarefaction.

Assay used: immunoSEQ multiplex PCR; TCRdb lists only in-frame clones, some missing. The sample has more than 2,000,000 clones; 93% are singletons. As concerns this clone: What it binds is unknown.

The sequenced material came from naive CD4+ T cells from PBMCs. Subset noted: CD45RA+ positively selected. This TCR came from a man between 18 and 35 years old in good health. Some clones in this sample may be carry-over from other donors' samples.

CDR3: CASSLPPGLAGPYNEQFF. The CDR3, as DNA: TGTGCCAGCAGTCTACCCCCGGGACTAGCGGGACCCTACAATGAGCAGTTCTTC. The chain employs TRBV14 and TRBJ2-1; 13 bases align to TRBD2. The germline V gene encodes CDR1 SGHDN and CDR2 FVKESK. CDR3 length: 18 amino acids. The V segment lost 6 bases and the J segment 2 bases; nucleotides outside the gene matches: 10.